This is a list of T cell receptor beta chains from one sample in a study of immune evolution from preneoplasia to lung adenocarcinoma. Clones were sequenced by immunoSEQ multiplex PCR, and TCRdb holds only the in-frame ones, with some missing. Of under 9,000 clones listed, over 65% are singletons. The sequencing input was FFPE atypical adenomatous hyperplasia tissue from the lung. Receptors were obtained from a donor at least 70 years old with lung adenocarcinoma. Some clones in this sample may be carry-over from other donors' samples. Each CDR3 is given with its conserved first and last residue. A D gene is named only where the DNA matches it firmly. Some rows have no size entry. The others give once, few or many, or a class for an expanded clone.

v_call,clone_size,j_call,d_call,cdr3_aa,cdr3_nt
TRBV2,-,TRBJ1-2,-,CASTKPGPNYGYTF,TGTGCCAGCACCAAACCGGGACCTAACTATGGCTACACCTTC
TRBV18,-,TRBJ2-7,TRBD2,CASSPPLAGVYEQYF,TGTGCCAGCTCACCACCACTAGCGGGAGTATACGAGCAGTACTTC
TRBV6-4,-,TRBJ2-6,-,CASSDRSGANVLTF,TGTGCCAGCAGTGATCGATCTGGGGCCAACGTCCTGACTTTC
TRBV7-9,once,TRBJ2-7,-,CASSLDGTYEQYF,TGTGCCAGCAGCCTCGATGGCACCTACGAGCAGTACTTC
TRBV30,-,TRBJ1-3,-,CAWKGKGNTVYF,TGTGCCTGGAAGGGCAAGGGAAACACCGTATATTTT
TRBV7-6,few,TRBJ1-1,-,CASSPEAGTNTEAFF,TGTGCCAGCAGCCCGGAGGCGGGGACGAACACTGAAGCTTTCTTT
TRBV6-1,few,TRBJ1-5,-,CASGGLDPRNQPQHF,TGTGCCAGCGGGGGCCTAGATCCCCGGAATCAGCCCCAGCATTTT
TRBV5-1,-,TRBJ2-7,-,CASSRLDWESSYEQYF,TGCGCCAGCAGCCGCCTGGACTGGGAGAGCTCCTACGAGCAGTACTTC
TRBV6-6,-,TRBJ1-5,TRBD1,CASSTGTGVSSQHF,TGTGCCAGCAGCACCGGGACAGGGGTTTCGTCCCAGCATTTT
TRBV9,-,TRBJ2-1,TRBD1,CASSVASSGTGVGNEQFF,TGTGCCAGCAGCGTAGCATCCTCCGGGACAGGGGTTGGTAATGAGCAGTTCTTC
TRBV11-2,-,TRBJ1-1,-,CASSLGGIIDEAFF,TGTGCCAGCAGCTTAGGCGGAATTATTGATGAAGCTTTCTTT
TRBV10-3,large,TRBJ1-6,-,CAISDLQNSPLHF,TGTGCCATCAGTGATTTACAGAATTCACCCCTCCACTTT
TRBV9,-,TRBJ1-4,-,CASSDGEKLFF,TGTGCCAGCAGCGACGGGGAAAAACTGTTTTTT
TRBV10-2,once,TRBJ2-5,-,CASSELRGSSVETQYF,TGCGCCAGCAGTGAGTTAAGGGGGAGTAGTGTGGAGACCCAGTACTTC
TRBV5-4,-,TRBJ1-2,TRBD1,CASSLGAGTGAYGYTF,TGTGCCAGCAGCTTGGGGGCCGGGACAGGGGCCTATGGCTACACCTTC
TRBV9,-,TRBJ2-7,TRBD2,CASSVEGSGTSYEQYF,TGTGCCAGCAGCGTAGAGGGTAGCGGGACCTCCTACGAGCAGTACTTC
TRBV15,few,TRBJ2-5,-,CATSRGTGFGETQYF,TGTGCCACCAGCAGAGGAACAGGGTTCGGGGAGACCCAGTACTTC
TRBV19,-,TRBJ1-5,-,CASSIDSGYQPQHF,TGTGCCAGTAGTATTGATTCAGGTTATCAGCCCCAGCATTTT
TRBV9,once,TRBJ2-7,TRBD2,CASSVGLADEQYF,TGTGCCAGCAGCGTAGGGCTAGCGGACGAGCAGTACTTC
TRBV10-3,-,TRBJ1-2,-,CAISEWGSYGYTF,TGTGCCATCAGTGAGTGGGGGAGCTATGGCTACACCTTC
TRBV7-6,-,TRBJ2-5,TRBD2,CASSPKTSGVGETQYF,TGTGCCAGCAGCCCCAAGACTAGCGGGGTGGGGGAGACCCAGTACTTC
TRBV29-1,once,TRBJ1-4,-,CSAALGSANEKLFF,TGCAGCGCGGCCCTAGGGAGCGCGAATGAAAAACTGTTTTTT
TRBV15,-,TRBJ2-2,-,CATSRQGETGELFF,TGTGCCACCAGCAGACAGGGTGAAACCGGGGAGCTGTTTTTT
TRBV5-6,-,TRBJ2-2,-,CASSLAPGELFF,TGTGCCAGCAGCTTGGCCCCCGGGGAGCTGTTTTTT
TRBV14,few,TRBJ1-3,-,CASSQLGTVNSGNTIYF,TGTGCCAGCAGCCAGCTCGGGACGGTCAACTCTGGAAACACCATATATTTT
TRBV2,once,TRBJ1-5,-,CASSEKAGSNQPQHF,TGTGCCAGCAGTGAAAAGGCGGGCAGCAATCAGCCCCAGCATTTT